This T cell receptor beta chain was recovered during a study of blood T cells in healthy people across ages. The germline V gene has CDR1 SNHLY and CDR2 FYNNEI. V lost 3 bases and J lost 6; bases outside the gene matches: 9. CDR3 length: 15 residues. For the second PCR, which ran for roughly 7 to 11 cycles, a sample-barcoded 5' primer and a J-beta primer mix were used. Each cDNA molecule was tagged by a template-switch adaptor with 12 random nucleotides. TCRdb re-called the 5' RACE reads through MiXCR, storing one row per CDR3 protein. This repertoire shows about 1.6 million distinct CDR3 sequences, 30% to 40% found once; its top ten account for 10% to 12%. The donors, all healthy, were Caucasians living in Russia, aged about 6 to 90. Each donor had ten milliliters of peripheral blood drawn.

The sequence was obtained from a woman under 40 in good health. Sequences were obtained from blood. The chain links TRBV2 to TRBJ1-2; TRBD1 matches at 8 bases. CDR3 amino acids: CASSEEDRARDGYTF. CDR3 bases: TGTGCCAGCAGTGAGGAGGACAGGGCAAGGGATGGCTACACCTTC.